This is a list of T cell receptor beta chains from one sample in a study of beta chain features in type 1 diabetes. TCRdb keeps only in-frame clones here, not all; method: immunoSEQ multiplex PCR. The sample carries 350,000 to 400,000 clones, approximately 16% recorded once. The sample taken for sequencing was naive CD4+ T cells from blood. All receptors come from a woman under 30 in good health. CDR3s include the opening cysteine and the closing phenylalanine or tryptophan. Fields, in order: clone size, V gene, D gene, J gene, CDR3 DNA, CDR3 protein. A D gene is named only where the DNA matches it firmly. Expanded clones are given a class, and other clones once, few, many or no size at all.

>-|TRBV5-1|-|TRBJ2-1
TGCGCCAGCAGTGAGGGATCGAGCTCCTACAATGAGCAGTTCTTC
CASSEGSSSYNEQFF
>few|TRBV14|-|TRBJ2-3
TGTGCCAGCAGCCAAGAACCGGGAGGCACAGATACGCAGTATTTT
CASSQEPGGTDTQYF
>-|TRBV9|-|TRBJ2-1
TGTGCCAGCAGCGTTTATGCCGGTGAGCAGTTCTTC
CASSVYAGEQFF
>-|TRBV5-4|-|TRBJ2-7
TGTGCCAGCAGCTGGGGGGACTTGCGGGAGCAGTACTTC
CASSWGDLREQYF
>few|TRBV7-2|TRBD2|TRBJ2-5
TGTGCCAGCAGGCTAGCGGGACAAGAGACCCAGTACTTC
CASRLAGQETQYF
>-|TRBV15|-|TRBJ2-2
TGTGCCACCAGCAGGACCCGGACAGTTCCCGGGGAGCTGTTTTTT
CATSRTRTVPGELFF
>few|TRBV7-9|TRBD1|TRBJ1-5
TGTGCCAGCAGCTCCCAACAGGGGTCCCAGCATTTT
CASSSQQGSQHF
>few|TRBV9|-|TRBJ2-7
TGTGCCAGCAGCGTATACGACTCCCCTCCCCTCTACGAGCAGTACTTC
CASSVYDSPPLYEQYF
>few|TRBV6-5|-|TRBJ2-2
TGTGCCAGCAGTTACTCAAGGACTGCCACGTGGAGGGAGCTGTTTTTT
CASSYSRTATWRELFF
>few|TRBV28|-|TRBJ2-7
TGTGCCAGCAGTTCTAGCTACGAGCAGTACTTC
CASSSSYEQYF
>-|TRBV7-9|-|TRBJ2-1
TGTGCCAGCAGCCCCGGGGACAATGAGCAGTTCTTC
CASSPGDNEQFF
>few|TRBV7-2|TRBD1|TRBJ2-7
TGTGCCAGCAGCCCCCCGGGGACAGGGTTGGTCGAGCAGTACTTC
CASSPPGTGLVEQYF
>-|TRBV6-5|TRBD1|TRBJ1-1
TGTGCCAGCAGTTACGGGCAGGGGGTGGGGAACACTGAAGCTTTCTTT
CASSYGQGVGNTEAFF
>few|TRBV28|-|TRBJ1-1
TGTGCCAGCAGACCTTCTACAGGGGAAGCTTTCTTT
CASRPSTGEAFF
>few|TRBV11-2|-|TRBJ2-7
TGTGCCAGCAGCTTTGTCCCCCGGGGGGCGCGAGAGCAGTACTTC
CASSFVPRGAREQYF
>-|TRBV7-7|-|TRBJ2-1
TGTGCCAGCAGCGACTCTACGGGATCCCGACACGAGCAGTTCTTC
CASSDSTGSRHEQFF
>-|TRBV7-8|-|TRBJ1-1
TGTGCCAGCAGCCCCCGTTGGGCCATAAGGTCTTTCTTT
CASSPRWAIRSFF
>-|TRBV29-1|-|TRBJ2-3
TGCAGCGTAACCGGCGCGGGGATCACAGATACGCAGTATTTT
CSVTGAGITDTQYF
>-|TRBV10-3|-|TRBJ2-5
TGTGCCATCAGTGAGTCTGGAGGGACGCTGGAGACCCAGTACTTC
CAISESGGTLETQYF
>-|TRBV2|TRBD1|TRBJ2-2
TGTGCCGGACGGGACAGGGGGGACACCGGGGAGCTGTTTTTT
CAGRDRGDTGELFF
>-|TRBV29-1|-|TRBJ1-5
TGCAGCGTTTCAGAGGGCTGGGCCCAGCATTTT
CSVSEGWAQHF
>few|TRBV13|-|TRBJ2-7
TGTGCCAGCAGCTTAAAGCCCCTCAGGGTACGCTACGAGCAGTACTTC
CASSLKPLRVRYEQYF
>-|TRBV7-3|TRBD2|TRBJ2-3
TGTGCCAGCAGCCTCCGACTAGCGGGGGCAGATACGCAGTATTTT
CASSLRLAGADTQYF
>-|TRBV5-4|-|TRBJ2-4
TGTGCCAGCAGCTCTCCGTTGGCCAAAAACATTCAGTACTTC
CASSSPLAKNIQYF
>few|TRBV18|-|TRBJ2-7
TGTGCCAGCTCACCACTTAGAGACAGAACCTACGAGCAGTACTTC
CASSPLRDRTYEQYF
>once|TRBV4-3|-|TRBJ2-3
TGCGCCAGCAGCGTCAGGGGACGTACAGATACGCAGTATTTT
CASSVRGRTDTQYF
>-|TRBV20-1|-|TRBJ2-2
TGCAGTGCTAAACGGGAAGAGCTGTTTTTT
CSAKREELFF
>few|TRBV25-1|-|TRBJ2-1
TGTGCCAGCAGTGAAACCGCCAGCAGCGGCTACAATGAGCAGTTCTTC
CASSETASSGYNEQFF
>-|TRBV29-1|TRBD2|TRBJ2-3
TGCAGCGTTCAAGGGGGGCGGGAGGCAGATACGCAGTATTTT
CSVQGGREADTQYF
>-|TRBV28|-|TRBJ1-1
TGCGCTATTGAGAGAACTGAAGCTTTCTTT
CAIERTEAFF
>-|TRBV11-2|-|TRBJ2-5
TGTGCCAGCAGCTTTGGAGGTCGAGAGACCCAGTACTTC
CASSFGGRETQYF
>few|TRBV6-5|-|TRBJ1-1
TGTGCCAGCAGTTACTCGCCAGGGAACACTGAAGCTTTCTTT
CASSYSPGNTEAFF
>few|TRBV29-1|-|TRBJ2-1
TGCAGCGTCCTGAGGGGGAACTCCTACAATGAGCAGTTCTTC
CSVLRGNSYNEQFF
>-|TRBV5-6|-|TRBJ2-7
TGTGCCAGCAGCTTGGTTGGGAAGCGGGCCTACGAGCAGTACTTC
CASSLVGKRAYEQYF
>-|TRBV29-1|TRBD2|TRBJ2-3
TGCAGCGTCCAGGGATGGCAGTCGGGACTAGCGGGAGACCCAGATACGCAGTATTTT
CSVQGWQSGLAGDPDTQYF
>few|TRBV25-1|TRBD1|TRBJ2-7
TGTGCCAGCAGTGAAGGGACAGGGATCCCCTACGAGCAGTACTTC
CASSEGTGIPYEQYF
>-|TRBV30|-|TRBJ2-6
TGTGCCTGGAGTAGGGGGGGAAGTTCTGGGGCCAACGTCCTGACTTTC
CAWSRGGSSGANVLTF
>few|TRBV6-4|-|TRBJ2-7
TGTGCCAGCAGTGAGAGGAGAGGGCTCGAGCAGTACTTC
CASSERRGLEQYF
>few|TRBV28|TRBD2|TRBJ2-7
TGTGCCAGCAGTCCGGGGACTAGTCTATCCTACGAGCAGTACTTC
CASSPGTSLSYEQYF
>few|TRBV27|-|TRBJ2-5
TGTGCCAGCAGTAGACGGGGGGAGACCCAGTACTTC
CASSRRGETQYF
>few|TRBV15|-|TRBJ1-2
TGTGCCACCAGCAGAGTGGAGGGGCCCTATGGCTACACCTTC
CATSRVEGPYGYTF
>-|TRBV30|-|TRBJ2-3
TGTGCCTGGAGAGAGGGTACCAACACAGATACGCAGTATTTT
CAWREGTNTDTQYF
>-|TRBV9|-|TRBJ1-2
TGTGCCAGCAGCGCCCCCTTTAGAGGGATTCGCTATGGCTACACCTTC
CASSAPFRGIRYGYTF